A single T cell receptor beta chain is shown here with its context. The data were taken from a study of shared clonotypes between healthy human individuals. Germline assignment: CDR1 SGDLS and CDR2 YYNGEE. Trimming removed 4 bases at V and 7 bases at J, with 17 bases between. This CDR3 spans 15 amino acids. Recent vaccinations or acute infections were absent in the healthy HIV-negative adult donors. The authors split each subset's genomic DNA evenly across several immunoSEQ plates. Per the original data handling: Junction-only immunoSEQ data arrived without quality scores, meaning filtering differed. Sequencing used immunoSEQ multiplex PCR; TCRdb keeps in-frame clones, though not all of them. From that table come the V and J calls and clone size; the DNA was used to work out D and trimming. Here the sample spans 1,400,000 or so clones, 97% to 99% being singletons.

The rearrangement joins TRBV9 to TRBJ1-4; D is undetermined. This clonotype originated in a man aged 25 to 40 in good health. The sample taken for sequencing was naive CD4+ T cells sorted from blood. Subset specified: CD45RA+ positively selected. CDR3 nucleotides: TGTGCCAGCAGCTCAACAGCCCTTCGGTTTGAAAAACTGTTTTTT. Translated, it gives CASSSTALRFEKLFF.